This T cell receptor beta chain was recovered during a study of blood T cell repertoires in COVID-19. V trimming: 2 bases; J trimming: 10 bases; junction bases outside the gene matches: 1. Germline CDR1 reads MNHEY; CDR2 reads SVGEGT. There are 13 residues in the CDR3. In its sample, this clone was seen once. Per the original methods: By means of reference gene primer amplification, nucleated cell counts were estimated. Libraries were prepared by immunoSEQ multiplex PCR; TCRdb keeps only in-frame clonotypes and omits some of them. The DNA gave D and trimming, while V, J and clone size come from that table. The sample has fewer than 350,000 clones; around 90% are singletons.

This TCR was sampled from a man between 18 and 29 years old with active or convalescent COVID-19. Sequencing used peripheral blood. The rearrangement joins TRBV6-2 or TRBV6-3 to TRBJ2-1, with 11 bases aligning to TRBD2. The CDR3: CASSYASGGEQFF. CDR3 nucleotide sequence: TGTGCCAGCAGTTACGCTAGCGGGGGGGAGCAGTTCTTC.